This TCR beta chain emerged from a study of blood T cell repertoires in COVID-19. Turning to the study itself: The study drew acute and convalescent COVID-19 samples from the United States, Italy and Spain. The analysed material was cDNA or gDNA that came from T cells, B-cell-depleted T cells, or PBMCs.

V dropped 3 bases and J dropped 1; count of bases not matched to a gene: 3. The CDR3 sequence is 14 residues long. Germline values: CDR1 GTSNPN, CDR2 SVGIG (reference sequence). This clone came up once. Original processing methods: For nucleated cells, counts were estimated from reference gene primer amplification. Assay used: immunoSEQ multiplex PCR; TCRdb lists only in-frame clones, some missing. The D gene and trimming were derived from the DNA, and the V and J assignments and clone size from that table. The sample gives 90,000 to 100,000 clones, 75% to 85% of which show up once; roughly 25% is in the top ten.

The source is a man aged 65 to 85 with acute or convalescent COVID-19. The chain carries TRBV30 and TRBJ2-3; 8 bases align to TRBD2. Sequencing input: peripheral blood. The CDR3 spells CAWRRAGGTDTQYF. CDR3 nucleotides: TGTGCCTGGAGGCGAGCGGGGGGCACAGATACGCAGTATTTT.